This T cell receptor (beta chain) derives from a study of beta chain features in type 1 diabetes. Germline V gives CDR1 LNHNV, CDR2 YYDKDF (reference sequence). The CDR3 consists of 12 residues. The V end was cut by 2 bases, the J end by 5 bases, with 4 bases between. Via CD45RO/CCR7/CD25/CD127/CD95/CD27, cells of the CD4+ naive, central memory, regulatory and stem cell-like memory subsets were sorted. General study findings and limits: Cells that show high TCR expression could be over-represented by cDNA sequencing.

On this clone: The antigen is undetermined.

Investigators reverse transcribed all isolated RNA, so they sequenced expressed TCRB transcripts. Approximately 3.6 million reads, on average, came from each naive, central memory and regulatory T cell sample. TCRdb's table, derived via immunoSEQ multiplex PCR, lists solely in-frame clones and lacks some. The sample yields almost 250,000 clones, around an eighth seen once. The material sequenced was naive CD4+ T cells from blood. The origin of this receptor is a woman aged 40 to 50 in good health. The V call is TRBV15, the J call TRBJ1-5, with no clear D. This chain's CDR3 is CATSRQDQPQHF. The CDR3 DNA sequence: TGTGCCACCAGCAGACAGGATCAGCCCCAGCATTTT.